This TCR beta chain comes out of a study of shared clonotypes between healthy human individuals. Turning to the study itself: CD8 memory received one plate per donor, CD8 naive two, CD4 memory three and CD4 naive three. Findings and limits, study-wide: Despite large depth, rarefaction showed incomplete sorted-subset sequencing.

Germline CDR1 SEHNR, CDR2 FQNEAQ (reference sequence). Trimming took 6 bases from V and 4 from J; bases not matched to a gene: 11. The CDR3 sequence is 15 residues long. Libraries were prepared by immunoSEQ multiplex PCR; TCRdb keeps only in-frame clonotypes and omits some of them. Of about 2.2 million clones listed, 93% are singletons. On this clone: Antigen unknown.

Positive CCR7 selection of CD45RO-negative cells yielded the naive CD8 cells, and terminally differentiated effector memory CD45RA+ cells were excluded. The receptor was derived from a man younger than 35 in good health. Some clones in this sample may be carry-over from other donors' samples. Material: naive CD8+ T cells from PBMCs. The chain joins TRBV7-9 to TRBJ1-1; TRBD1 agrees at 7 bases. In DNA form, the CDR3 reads TGTGCCAGCAGTCTTCTAAGGGGGCAGGGCACTGAAGCTTTCTTT. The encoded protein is CASSLLRGQGTEAFF. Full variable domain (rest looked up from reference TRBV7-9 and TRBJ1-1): DTGVSQNPRHKITKRGQNVTFRCDPISEHNRLYWYRQTLGQGPEFLTYFQNEAQLEKSRLLSDRFSAERPKGSFSTLEIQRTEQGDSAMYLCASSLLRGQGTEAFFGQGTRLTVV.